This T cell receptor (beta chain) was identified in a study of T cells in Graves' hyperthyroidism and ophthalmopathy. Amplified TCR beta CDR3 regions came from RNA transcripts. The HTBI primer set was used in a first-round RT-PCR of the TCR CDR3. TCRdb independently ran MiXCR on the multiplex PCR reads; one entry per CDR3 protein. The sample holds some 800,000 distinct CDR3 sequences; 35% to 45% are singletons and the top ten take about 9%. Per the germline V gene, CDR1 is ENHRY and CDR2 is SYGVKD. With V trimmed by 5 bases and J by 7 bases, 10 bases remained unmatched. The CDR3 is 14 amino acids. The chain couples TRBV10-3 to TRBJ1-2, with 7 bases that match TRBD1. The TCR comes from a man aged 18 to 29 with Graves' hyperthyroidism. The sequenced material came from blood. The CDR3 sequence: CAISPDRDSCGYTF. The CDR3 DNA follows: TGTGCCATCAGTCCTGATCGGGACAGCTGTGGCTACACCTTC.